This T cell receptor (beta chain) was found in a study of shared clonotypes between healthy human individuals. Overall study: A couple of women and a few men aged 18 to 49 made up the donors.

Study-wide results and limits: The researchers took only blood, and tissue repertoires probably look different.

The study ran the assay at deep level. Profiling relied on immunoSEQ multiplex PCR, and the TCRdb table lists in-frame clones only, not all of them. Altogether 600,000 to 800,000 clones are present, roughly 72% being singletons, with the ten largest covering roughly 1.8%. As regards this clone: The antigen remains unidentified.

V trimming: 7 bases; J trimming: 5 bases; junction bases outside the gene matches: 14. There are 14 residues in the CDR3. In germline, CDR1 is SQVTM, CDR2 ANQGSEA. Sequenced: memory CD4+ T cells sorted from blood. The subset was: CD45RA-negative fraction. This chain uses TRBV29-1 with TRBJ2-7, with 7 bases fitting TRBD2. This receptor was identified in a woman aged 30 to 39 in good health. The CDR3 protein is CSATPGTTLNEQYF. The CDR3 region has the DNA TGCAGCGCAACTCCCGGGACTACCCTAAACGAGCAGTACTTC.